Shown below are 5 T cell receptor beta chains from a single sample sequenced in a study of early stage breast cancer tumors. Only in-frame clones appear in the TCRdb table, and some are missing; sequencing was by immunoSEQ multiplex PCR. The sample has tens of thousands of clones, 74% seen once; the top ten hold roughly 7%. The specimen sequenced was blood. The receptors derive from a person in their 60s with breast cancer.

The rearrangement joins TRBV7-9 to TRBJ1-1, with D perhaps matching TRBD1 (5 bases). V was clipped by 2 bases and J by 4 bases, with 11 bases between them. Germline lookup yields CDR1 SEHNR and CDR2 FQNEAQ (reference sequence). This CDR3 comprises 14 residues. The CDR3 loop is CASSLMAGTTEAFF. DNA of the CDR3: TGTGCCAGCAGCTTAATGGCAGGGACCACTGAAGCTTTCTTT.

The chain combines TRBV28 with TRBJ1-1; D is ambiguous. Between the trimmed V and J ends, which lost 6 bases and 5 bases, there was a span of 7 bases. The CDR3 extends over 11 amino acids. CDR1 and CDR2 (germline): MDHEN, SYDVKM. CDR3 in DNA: TGTGCCAGCAGCAAACTTACTGAAGCTTTCTTT. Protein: CASSKLTEAFF.

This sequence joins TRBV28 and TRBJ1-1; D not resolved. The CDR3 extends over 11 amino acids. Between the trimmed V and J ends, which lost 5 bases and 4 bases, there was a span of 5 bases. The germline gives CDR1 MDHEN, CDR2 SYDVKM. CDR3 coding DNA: TGTGCCAGCAGTAGGCTCACTGAAGCTTTCTTT. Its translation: CASSRLTEAFF. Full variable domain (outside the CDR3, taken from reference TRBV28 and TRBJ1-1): DVKVTQSSRYLVKRTGEKVFLECVQDMDHENMFWYRQDPGLGLRLIYFSYDVKMKEKGDIPEGYSVSREKKERFSLILESASTNQTSMYLCASSRLTEAFFGQGTRLTVV.

The CDR3 loop reads CASVVGWDQETQYF. CDR3 DNA: TGTGCCAGCGTTGTGGGATGGGACCAAGAGACCCAGTACTTC. The genes are TRBV6-1 and TRBJ2-5; no definite D call. This CDR3 contains 14 residues. Germline CDR1 is MNHNS and CDR2 is SASEGT. V shed 8 bases and J shed 0 bases, with 13 bases lying between them.

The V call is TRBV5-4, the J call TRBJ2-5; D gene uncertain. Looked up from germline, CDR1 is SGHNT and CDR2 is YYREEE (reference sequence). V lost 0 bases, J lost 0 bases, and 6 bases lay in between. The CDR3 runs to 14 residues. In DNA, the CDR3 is TGTGCCAGCAGCTTGGGGACCTACCAAGAGACCCAGTACTTC. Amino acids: CASSLGTYQETQYF.